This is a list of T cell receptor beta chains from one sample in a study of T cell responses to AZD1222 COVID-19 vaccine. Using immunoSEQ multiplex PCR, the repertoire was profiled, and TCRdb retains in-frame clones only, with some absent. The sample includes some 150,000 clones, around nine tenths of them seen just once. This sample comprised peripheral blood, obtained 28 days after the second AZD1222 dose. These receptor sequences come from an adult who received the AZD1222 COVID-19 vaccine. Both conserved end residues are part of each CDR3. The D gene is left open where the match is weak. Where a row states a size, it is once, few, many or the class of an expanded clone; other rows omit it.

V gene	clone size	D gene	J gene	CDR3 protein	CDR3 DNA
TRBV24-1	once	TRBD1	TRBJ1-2	CATSDPGQGANYGYTF	TGTGCCACCAGTGATCCGGGACAGGGGGCTAACTATGGCTACACCTTC
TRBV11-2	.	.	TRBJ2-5	CASSLAQLRDPETQYF	TGTGCCAGCAGCTTAGCCCAACTGAGAGATCCGGAGACCCAGTACTTC
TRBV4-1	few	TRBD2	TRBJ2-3	CASSQPGLAGGTSTDTQYF	TGCGCCAGCAGCCAGCCCGGACTAGCGGGAGGGACTAGCACAGATACGCAGTATTTT
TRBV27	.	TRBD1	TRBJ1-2	CASSLLQGSTVYTF	TGTGCCAGCAGCCTTCTACAGGGGTCAACAGTCTACACCTTC
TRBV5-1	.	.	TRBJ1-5	CASSPRDQPQHF	TGCGCCAGCAGCCCCCGCGATCAGCCCCAGCATTTT
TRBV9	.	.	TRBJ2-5	CASSVGLQETQYF	TGTGCCAGCAGCGTAGGCCTCCAAGAGACCCAGTACTTC
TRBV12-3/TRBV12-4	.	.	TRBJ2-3	CASSPGNTDTQYF	TGTGCCAGCAGCCCGGGGAATACAGATACGCAGTATTTT
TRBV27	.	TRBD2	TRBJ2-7	CASRPSGSVYEQYF	TGTGCCAGCAGACCGAGCGGGAGCGTATACGAGCAGTACTTC
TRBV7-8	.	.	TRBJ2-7	CASSLAVSDYEQYF	TGTGCCAGCAGCTTAGCGGTGTCGGACTACGAGCAGTACTTC
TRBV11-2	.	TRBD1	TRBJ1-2	CASQDREGYTF	TGTGCCAGCCAGGACAGGGAGGGCTACACCTTC
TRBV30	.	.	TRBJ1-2	CAWSGRNYGYTF	TGTGCCTGGAGTGGCCGGAACTATGGCTACACCTTC
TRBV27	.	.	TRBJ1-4	CASSLLGAGEKLFF	TGTGCCAGCAGTTTATTGGGGGCGGGGGAAAAACTGTTTTTT
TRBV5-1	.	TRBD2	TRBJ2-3	CASSLGGSGPSDTQYF	TGCGCCAGCAGCCTGGGGGGGTCGGGACCCTCGGATACGCAGTATTTT
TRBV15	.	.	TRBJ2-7	CATSRGGAHEQYF	TGTGCCACCAGCAGAGGGGGGGCCCACGAGCAGTACTTC
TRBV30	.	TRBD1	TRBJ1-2	CAWNRRENRGNGYTF	TGTGCCTGGAATCGTCGGGAGAACAGGGGGAACGGCTACACCTTC
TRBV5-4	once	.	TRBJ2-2	CASSRSGAAANTGELFF	TGTGCCAGCAGCCGCAGTGGGGCCGCCGCGAACACCGGGGAGCTGTTTTTT
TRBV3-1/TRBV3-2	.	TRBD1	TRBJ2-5	CASSRLGQGLETQYF	TGTGCCAGCAGCCGCCTGGGACAGGGGCTGGAGACCCAGTACTTC
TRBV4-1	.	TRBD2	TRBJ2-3	CASSQDGAGGGDTQYF	TGCGCCAGCAGCCAAGATGGAGCGGGAGGTGGGGATACGCAGTATTTT
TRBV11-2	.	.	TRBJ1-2	CASSLDLWVRDYGYTF	TGTGCCAGCAGCTTAGATCTCTGGGTTCGGGACTATGGCTACACCTTC
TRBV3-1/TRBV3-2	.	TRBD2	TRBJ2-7	CASSHGLGDEQYF	TGTGCCAGCAGCCACGGACTAGGCGACGAGCAGTACTTC
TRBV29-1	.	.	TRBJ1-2	CSVEDRTGYTF	TGCAGCGTTGAAGATCGGACGGGCTACACCTTC
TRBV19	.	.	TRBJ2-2	CASRGGTRSGELFF	TGTGCCAGTAGGGGAGGGACACGGTCCGGGGAGCTGTTTTTT
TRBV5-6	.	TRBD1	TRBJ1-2	CASSSTGQGAYGYTF	TGTGCCAGCAGCTCGACTGGACAGGGGGCGTATGGCTACACCTTC
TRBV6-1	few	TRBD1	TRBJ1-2	CASSEGRQGGYTF	TGTGCCAGCAGTGAAGGCCGACAGGGCGGCTACACCTTC
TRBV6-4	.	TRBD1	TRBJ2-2	CASSDPGGVSGELFF	TGTGCCAGCAGTGACCCAGGGGGCGTATCCGGGGAGCTGTTTTTT
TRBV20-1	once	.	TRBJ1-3	CSASSNVQGSGNTIYF	TGCAGTGCTAGTTCTAATGTCCAGGGATCTGGAAACACCATATATTTT
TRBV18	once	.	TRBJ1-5	CASSPGGNSNQPQHF	TGTGCCAGCTCACCTGGGGGGAATAGCAATCAGCCCCAGCATTTT
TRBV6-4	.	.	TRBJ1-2	CASSESTGLGYTF	TGTGCCAGCAGTGAGTCGACCGGGTTAGGCTACACCTTC
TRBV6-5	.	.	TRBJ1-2	CASTFIFSSGGYTF	TGTGCCAGCACTTTTATCTTTTCGTCGGGTGGCTACACCTTC
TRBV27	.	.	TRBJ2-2	CASSFRTAGPGELFF	TGTGCCAGCAGTTTTAGGACCGCGGGTCCCGGGGAGCTGTTTTTT
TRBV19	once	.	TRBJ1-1	CASSGRDPKGTEAFF	TGTGCCAGTAGTGGCCGGGACCCCAAAGGCACTGAAGCTTTCTTT
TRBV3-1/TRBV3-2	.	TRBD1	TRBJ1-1	CASLLQGAPNTEAFF	TGTGCCAGCCTATTACAGGGGGCCCCGAACACTGAAGCTTTCTTT
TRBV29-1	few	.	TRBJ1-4	CSVAPSNEKLFF	TGCAGCGTTGCTCCCTCTAATGAAAAACTGTTTTTT
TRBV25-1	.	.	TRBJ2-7	CASTSAGLPYEQYF	TGTGCCAGCACCTCAGCCGGACTTCCTTACGAGCAGTACTTC
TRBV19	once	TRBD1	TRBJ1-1	CASSITTGKDTEAFF	TGTGCCAGTAGTATAACGACAGGGAAGGACACTGAAGCTTTCTTT
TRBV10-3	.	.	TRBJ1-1	CAISVGRPGAEAFF	TGTGCCATCAGTGTAGGACGGCCGGGCGCTGAAGCTTTCTTT
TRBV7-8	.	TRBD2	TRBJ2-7	CASSSKSGLAGGSSYEQYF	TGTGCCAGCAGCTCCAAGTCAGGACTAGCGGGAGGGAGCTCCTACGAGCAGTACTTC
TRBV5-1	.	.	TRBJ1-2	CASSPPGANYGYTF	TGCGCCAGCAGTCCGCCGGGAGCTAACTATGGCTACACCTTC
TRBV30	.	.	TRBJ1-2	CAWSRRGEGYTF	TGTGCCTGGAGCAGGAGAGGGGAGGGCTACACCTTC
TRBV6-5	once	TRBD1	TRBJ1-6	CASRDRGYNSPLHF	TGTGCCAGCCGGGACAGGGGTTATAATTCACCCCTCCACTTT
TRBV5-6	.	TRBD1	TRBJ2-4	CASSLRDRGVLRYF	TGTGCCAGCAGCTTGCGTGACAGGGGGGTTTTACGGTACTTC
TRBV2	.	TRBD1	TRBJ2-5	CASSEQGEWETQYF	TGTGCCAGCAGTGAACAGGGGGAATGGGAGACCCAGTACTTC
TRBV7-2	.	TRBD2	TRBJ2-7	CASSLGGSGRAGEQYF	TGTGCCAGCAGCTTGGGCGGAAGCGGGAGGGCCGGCGAGCAGTACTTC
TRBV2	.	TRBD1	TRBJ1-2	CASRSRTGSPYGYTF	TGTGCCAGCAGATCAAGGACAGGATCCCCCTATGGCTACACCTTC
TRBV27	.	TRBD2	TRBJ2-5	CASRPGLAGAGETQYF	TGTGCCAGCAGACCGGGACTAGCGGGAGCAGGGGAGACCCAGTACTTC
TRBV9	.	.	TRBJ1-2	CASSLPRGGYTF	TGTGCCAGCAGCTTACCGAGGGGTGGCTACACCTTC